This TCR beta chain was sequenced in a study of CD8+ T cells in alopecia areata. Across the whole study: Treated patients received oral tofacitinib, 5 to 10 mg twice daily. Severity of treated patients was scored by affected scalp percentage. The study, taken as a whole, reports: Uncertainty about whether baseline CD8+ expansion is linked to response remains, with one nonresponder.

Treatment in this sample: oral pan-JAK inhibitor, 5-10 mg twice daily. Isolation of CD4+ and CD8+ T cells from PBMCs was achieved by sorting. This clone was detected only a few times. Its antigen is undetermined. cDNA serving as the sequencing template came from extracted, reverse transcribed RNA. Method: immunoSEQ multiplex PCR; TCRdb's copy keeps in-frame clones and lacks some. The sample consists of roughly 180,000 clones, more than 55% of them appearing once. This CDR3 region has 14 residues. The V gene's germline CDR1 is SGHRS and CDR2 YFSETQ. Trimming left V 4 bases short and J 3 bases short, with 11 bases between.

This material consisted of CD4+ T cells sorted from blood, taken at week 4, from a patient treated with tofacitinib. The origin of this receptor is a human donor with alopecia areata. The V call is TRBV5-1, the J call TRBJ1-5, with D possibly matching TRBD1 (5 bases). Written as DNA, the CDR3 is TGCGCCAGCAGCCCAATGGACACCAATCAGCCCCAGCATTTT. This sequence encodes CASSPMDTNQPQHF. The full variable domain, its missing parts supplied by reference TRBV5-1 and TRBJ1-5, is KAGVTQTPRYLIKTRGQQVTLSCSPISGHRSVSWYQQTPGQGLQFLFEYFSETQRNKGNFPGRFSGRQFSNSRSEMNVSTLELGDSALYLCASSPMDTNQPQHFGDGTRLSIL.